Presented here are 8 T cell receptor beta chains from one specimen sequenced in a study of T cells after yellow fever vaccination (dated by TCRdb to the late 2010s). Read against the paper, the sample's treatment or condition label means: live attenuated yellow fever vaccine strain. Libraries came from 5' RACE. Sequencing relied on an Illumina NovaSeq 6000. TCRdb reanalyzed the raw reads on its own, using fastp at Q25 for trimming and MiXCR for clone calling, and kept in-frame beta chains. Rows are combined by CDR3 protein, so each entry shows the most common genes and DNA. This sample has 120,000 or so distinct CDR3 sequences in its table, and over 12% of those were observed once. Together, the top ten hold roughly 41% of the sample. The sample here was CD8+ T cells sorted from PBMCs, taken 5 days after the yellow fever booster vaccination. Receptors were obtained from a man in his late teens or twenties who received the YFV17D yellow fever vaccine.

This chain joins TRBV20-1 and TRBJ2-2, with D maybe TRBD1 (5 bases). The CDR3 totals 13 residues. The V end was cut by 6 bases, the J end by 2 bases, with 10 bases between. Germline CDR1 DFQATT, CDR2 SNEGSKA (reference sequence). The CDR3 here is CSASGQNTGELFF. CDR3 sequence (DNA): TGCAGTGCCAGTGGACAAAACACCGGGGAGCTGTTTTTT.

This clonotype was counted at least ten times. This chain connects TRBV12-3 or TRBV12-4 to TRBJ2-3; 9 nucleotides match TRBD2. The length of the CDR3 is 20 residues. V lost 2 bases and J lost 4; bases outside the gene matches: 19. Here the CDR3 DNA reads TGTGCCAGCAGTTTAAATTTTCGTTTTGTGGGGACTAGCCCCGCAGATACGCAGTATTTT. Translating it yields CASSLNFRFVGTSPADTQYF.

This clonotype has just a few counts. V and J are TRBV2 and TRBJ2-1, with 7 positions matching TRBD2. CDR3 length: 15 amino acids. Looked up from germline, CDR1 is SNHLY and CDR2 is FYNNEI. With 6 bases clipped from V and 6 bases from J, the junction kept 11 bases outside the gene matches. The CDR3 nucleotides read TGTGCCAGCAGCCCTCGGGGGGACTACGTCAATGAGCAGTTCTTC. It translates to CASSPRGDYVNEQFF. The variable domain in full, with the rest retrieved from reference TRBV2 and TRBJ2-1, is EPEVTQTPSHQVTQMGQEVILRCVPISNHLYFYWYRQILGQKVEFLVSFYNNEISEKSEIFDDQFSVERPDGSNFTLKIRSTKLEDSAMYFCASSPRGDYVNEQFFGPGTRLTVL.

This clonotype was observed a few times. The V call is TRBV7-8, the J call TRBJ1-4; D uncertain. The CDR3 is 19 amino acids. CDR1 is SGHVS, CDR2 FQNEAQ, per germline. Trimming left V 1 base short and J 3 bases short, with 21 bases between. The CDR3 DNA follows: TGTGCCAGCAGCTTAGAGCGTATGTGGAAGCCCTCACCTAATGAAAAACTGTTTTTT. This sequence encodes CASSLERMWKPSPNEKLFF. Filled out from reference TRBV7-8 and TRBJ1-4, the complete variable domain reads GAGVSQSPRYKVAKRGQDVALRCDPISGHVSLFWYQQALGQGPEFLTYFQNEAQLDKSGLPSDRFFAERPEGSVSTLKIQRTQQEDSAVYLCASSLERMWKPSPNEKLFFGSGTQLSVL.

The chain carries TRBV7-2 and TRBJ2-1; D may be TRBD2 (6 bases). V shed 1 base and J shed 8 bases, with 9 bases lying between them. This CDR3 is built from 13 residues. Germline CDR1 is SGHTA and CDR2 is FQGNSA. As DNA, the CDR3 is TGTGCCAGCAGCTTAGGGGACTTAGATGAGCAGTTCTTC. Translation: CASSLGDLDEQFF. Using reference TRBV7-2 and TRBJ2-1 for the parts outside the CDR3, the full variable domain is GAGVSQSPSNKVTEKGKDVELRCDPISGHTALYWYRQSLGQGLEFLIYFQGNSAPDKSGLPSDRFSAERTGGSVSTLTIQRTQQEDSAVYLCASSLGDLDEQFFGPGTRLTVL.

The sample holds a few counts of this clonotype. This sequence joins TRBV5-1 and TRBJ1-5; the D is unclear. This CDR3 spans 17 amino acids. The V end lost 4 bases, the J end lost 0 bases, and 17 bases lay between the germline ends. CDR1 and CDR2 (germline): SGHRS, YFSETQ. The CDR3 loop reads CASSPNPTDYSNQPQHF. The CDR3 nucleotides read TGCGCCAGCAGCCCGAACCCAACAGACTATAGCAATCAGCCCCAGCATTTT.

The rearrangement links TRBV5-1 to TRBJ2-5, with 7 bases fitting TRBD2. This CDR3 has 17 amino acids. Unmatched junction bases numbered 12, after V lost 0 bases and J lost 4 bases. Germline CDR1 SGHRS, CDR2 YFSETQ. The chain's CDR3 is CASSLAVGAGLGETQYF. The DNA of the CDR3 is TGCGCCAGCAGCTTGGCCGTTGGAGCGGGGCTTGGAGAGACCCAGTACTTC.

This clonotype turned up a few times. The chain carries TRBV27 and TRBJ2-7; 8 bases are shared with TRBD2. The CDR3 has 14 residues. With 6 bases clipped from V and 0 bases from J, the junction kept 4 bases outside the gene matches. CDR1 is MNHEY and CDR2 is SMNVEV in the germline V gene (reference sequence). The chain's CDR3 is CASRHSGGSYEQYV. CDR3 sequence (DNA): TGTGCCAGCAGACACAGCGGGGGCTCCTACGAGCAGTACGTC.